This TCR beta chain was identified during a study of cytomegalovirus exposure and HLA in healthy donors. Findings of the study overall: Other equally common chains were less clonally expanded than HLA-associated TCR beta chains, a later analysis showed. There were 150 to 200 TCR beta chains listed as cytomegalovirus-associated. A later analysis reported that several of the most significant clusters appeared to be linked to common viral pathogens, among them Epstein-Barr virus.

This clone turned up a few times. Its specificity is unknown. Vbeta (60) and Jbeta (13) primers were used in the PCR. Assay: immunoSEQ multiplex PCR; the TCRdb copy retains only in-frame clones and omits some. The table shows 150,000 or so clones, with 65% to 80% occurring only once. The CDR3 consists of 15 residues. V was clipped by 1 base and J by 6 bases, with 16 bases between them. Looked up from germline, CDR1 is SGHDT and CDR2 is YYEEEE. Sequences were obtained from PBMCs. This chain uses TRBV5-6 with TRBJ1-1; D gene uncertain. The sequence was collected from a young man in good health and CMV-seropositive. CDR3 protein: CASSLLSGTGAEAFF. CDR3 DNA sequence: TGTGCCAGCAGCTTGCTTTCGGGAACGGGCGCTGAAGCTTTCTTT.